This T cell receptor (beta chain) was captured in a study of shared clonotypes between healthy human individuals. General study findings and limits: Approximately 5.1% was the fraction of naive CD4 clonotypes found shared across several donors. Researchers found naive subsets generally carried larger estimated richness than memory subsets.

The CDR3 extends over 16 amino acids. The germline gives CDR1 SNHLY, CDR2 FYNNEI. V was cut by 3 bases and J by 2 bases, with 15 bases left in between. Only CD45RO-negative cells positively selected for CCR7 counted as naive CD8 cells, so terminally differentiated effector memory CD45RA+ cells were excluded. Healthy adults negative for HIV, lacking recent acute infections or vaccinations, served as donors. Methods used by the authors: ImmunoSEQ gave junction-only sequences without quality scores, so filtering differed. Profiling relied on immunoSEQ multiplex PCR, and the TCRdb table lists in-frame clones only, not all of them. The V and J calls and clone size come from that table; D and trimming were worked out from the DNA. The sample has about 2 million clones, approximately 95% seen once. Turning to this clone: What it binds is unknown.

Sequences were obtained from naive CD8+ T cells sorted from blood. This TCR derives from a man younger than 35 in good health. This chain joins TRBV2 and TRBJ2-3, with D maybe TRBD1 (6 bases). In DNA, the CDR3 is TGTGCCAGCAGTGACCCAGGGGCAGAGTCCACAGATACGCAGTATTTT. Encoded protein: CASSDPGAESTDTQYF. Variable domain in full (rest from reference TRBV2 and TRBJ2-3): EPEVTQTPSHQVTQMGQEVILRCVPISNHLYFYWYRQILGQKVEFLVSFYNNEISEKSEIFDDQFSVERPDGSNFTLKIRSTKLEDSAMYFCASSDPGAESTDTQYFGPGTRLTVL.